The next 23 T cell receptor beta chains were all read from a single sample in a study of blood T cell repertoires in COVID-19. Method: immunoSEQ multiplex PCR; TCRdb's copy keeps in-frame clones and lacks some. The sample holds about 240,000 clones, roughly 76% seen once. The sequencing sample was made of peripheral blood. These receptors all stem from a woman at least 80 years old with COVID-19, enrolled during active disease.

This clone has just a few counts. The chain has TRBV19 and TRBJ2-2; D is possibly TRBD2 (8 bases). Germline V gene lookup returns CDR1 LNHDA and CDR2 SQIVND (reference sequence). This CDR3 region has 17 residues. V lost 5 bases, J lost 5 bases, and 21 bases lay in between. CDR3 sequence reads: CASSQPGRGRGTGELFF. Here the CDR3 DNA reads TGTGCCAGTAGTCAACCCGGGAGGGGGCGCGGAACCGGGGAGCTGTTTTTT.

The chain recombines TRBV6-2 or TRBV6-3 with TRBJ2-7, with 7 bases lining up with TRBD1. This CDR3 region has 14 residues. Germline assignment: CDR1 MNHEY and CDR2 SVGEGT. The J segment lost 2 bases and the V segment lost 5 bases, leaving 6 bases of the junction unmatched. The CDR3 DNA follows: TGTGCCAGCAGTATGGACAGGCCTCCCTACGAGCAGTACTTC. Translating it yields CASSMDRPPYEQYF.

The gene calls are TRBV18 and TRBJ2-4, with TRBD2 matching 9 bases. Germline V gene sequence: CDR1 KGHSH, CDR2 LQKENI. The CDR3 is made up of 15 amino acids. After removal of 3 bases from V and 6 bases from J, the junction contained 6 bases not matched to a gene. The DNA of the CDR3 is TGTGCCAGCTCACCCCCTGGTAGCGGGGGAAACATTCAGTACTTC. Amino acids: CASSPPGSGGNIQYF. The complete variable domain, with remaining parts taken from reference TRBV18 and TRBJ2-4, reads NAGVMQNPRHLVRRRGQEARLRCSPMKGHSHVYWYRQLPEEGLKFMVYLQKENIIDESGMPKERFSAEFPKEGPSILRIQQVVRGDSAAYFCASSPPGSGGNIQYFGAGTRLSVL.

The chain joins TRBV18 to TRBJ1-4; weak D call: TRBD1 (5 bases). The germline CDR1 and CDR2 sequences are KGHSH and LQKENI. The CDR3 sequence is 13 residues long. Trimming removed 3 bases from V and 8 bases from J, with 10 bases in between. In DNA form, the CDR3 reads TGTGCCAGCTCACCCACCCGGGGGGAAAAACTGTTTTTT. This gives the protein CASSPTRGEKLFF.

This chain connects TRBV5-4 to TRBJ1-1; D gene ambiguous. Trimming cost V 2 bases and J 4 bases, with 9 bases left between them. Germline CDR1 reads SGHNT; CDR2 reads YYREEE (reference sequence). This CDR3 contains 13 residues. CDR3: CASSFVRSTEAFF. Here the CDR3 DNA reads TGTGCCAGCAGCTTTGTACGGAGCACTGAAGCTTTCTTT.

This clone was counted a few times. This chain links TRBV19 with TRBJ2-3, with 8 bases that match TRBD2. Germline V gene sequence: CDR1 LNHDA, CDR2 SQIVND (reference sequence). The CDR3 consists of 15 residues. With V trimmed by 7 bases and J by 1 base, 7 bases remained unmatched. CDR3 sequence: CASTPGGGRTDTQYF. The CDR3 DNA reads as TGTGCCAGTACCCCCGGGGGGGGCCGCACAGATACGCAGTATTTT.

The V and J genes are TRBV25-1 and TRBJ1-1; D is perhaps TRBD1 (6 bases). CDR1 is MGHDK, CDR2 SYGVNS, per germline. V lost 5 bases and J 11 bases, leaving 24 bases between the germline ends. The CDR3 runs to 15 residues. The CDR3 reads CASSNHDRSLLGAFF. CDR3 DNA: TGTGCCAGCAGTAATCACGACAGGTCTCTTTTAGGGGCTTTCTTT.

The chain links TRBV7-2 to TRBJ1-1; tentatively, D is TRBD1 (5 bases). Trimming pared 6 bases from V and 2 bases from J, leaving 10 bases between. The germline CDR1 and CDR2 sequences are SGHTA and FQGNSA. The CDR3 spans 13 residues. For the CDR3, the DNA is TGTGCCAGCAGGCAGGGTAAAAACACTGAAGCTTTCTTT. Amino acids: CASRQGKNTEAFF. Complete variable domain (other parts from reference TRBV7-2 and TRBJ1-1): GAGVSQSPSNKVTEKGKDVELRCDPISGHTALYWYRQSLGQGLEFLIYFQGNSAPDKSGLPSDRFSAERTGGSVSTLTIQRTQQEDSAVYLCASRQGKNTEAFFGQGTRLTVV.

This chain connects TRBV15 to TRBJ2-3; a weak D match, TRBD1 (5 bases). The CDR3 is 14 residues long. Germline V lookup: CDR1 LNHNV, CDR2 YYDKDF (reference sequence). V lost 0 bases to trimming and J lost 4 bases, with 8 bases between them. The CDR3 sequence is CATSRDQGADTQYF. In nucleotides, the CDR3 is TGTGCCACCAGCAGAGATCAAGGGGCAGATACGCAGTATTTT.

The chain employs TRBV2 and TRBJ1-1; D uncertain. Trimming took 3 bases from V and 8 from J, leaving 7 bases between them. Germline loops: CDR1 SNHLY, CDR2 FYNNEI. The CDR3 extends over 11 amino acids. The CDR3 protein is CASSEVVEAFF. CDR3 DNA sequence: TGTGCCAGCAGTGAGGTAGTCGAAGCTTTCTTT.

This chain connects TRBV4-2 to TRBJ1-2; a possible D gene is TRBD1 (6 bases). Germline CDR1 reads LGHNA; CDR2 reads YNFKEQ. V lost 0 bases, J lost 3 bases, and 14 bases lay in between. CDR3 length: 16 amino acids. The CDR3 region has the DNA TGTGCCAGCAGCCAAGACAGCTCGGGGGGCTACTATGGCTACACCTTC. Encoded protein: CASSQDSSGGYYGYTF.

The chain carries TRBV3-1 (or the pseudogene TRBV3-2) and TRBJ1-2, with 12 bases aligning to TRBD1. Trimming removed 0 bases from V and 8 bases from J; junction bases left unmatched: 4. Germline-derived CDR1 and CDR2 are LGHDT and YNNKEL (reference sequence). The CDR3 sequence is 15 residues long. The CDR3 here is CASSQDWGQGAGYTF. CDR3 coding DNA: TGTGCCAGCAGCCAAGATTGGGGACAGGGGGCCGGCTACACCTTC.

This clone was seen only a few times. The chain links TRBV11-2 to TRBJ2-1; 10 bases align to TRBD1. The CDR3 extends over 15 amino acids. Germline V CDR1 and CDR2: SGHAT, FQNNGV. Unmatched junction bases numbered 4, after V lost 3 bases and J lost 5 bases. This CDR3 is CASSFSGTGDNEQFF. The DNA of the CDR3 is TGTGCCAGCAGCTTCTCCGGGACAGGGGACAATGAGCAGTTCTTC.

The genes are TRBV28 and TRBJ1-2, with 12 bases aligning to TRBD1. This CDR3 contains 15 residues. Germline lookup yields CDR1 MDHEN and CDR2 SYDVKM. Trimming took 5 bases from V and 7 from J; bases not matched to a gene: 8. This chain's CDR3 is CASSPSGQGAAGYTF. In nucleotides, the CDR3 is TGTGCCAGCAGTCCGTCGGGACAGGGGGCTGCTGGCTACACCTTC.

This sequence joins TRBV7-6 and TRBJ2-7; 7 bases map to TRBD2. Germline V gene data show CDR1 as SGHVS and CDR2 as FNYEAQ. The CDR3 runs 15 residues. Trimming took 4 bases from V and 2 from J; bases not matched to a gene: 8. The CDR3 loop is CASSSSGGGTYEQYF. For the CDR3, the DNA is TGTGCCAGCAGCTCCTCCGGCGGGGGAACCTACGAGCAGTACTTC.

Only one count was recorded for this clone. J is TRBJ1-6 and V is TRBV10-1, with 8 positions matching TRBD1. Unmatched junction bases numbered 4, after V lost 5 bases and J lost 10 bases. The CDR3 extends over 13 amino acids. Germline CDR1 reads WNHNN; CDR2 reads SYGVQD (reference sequence). This CDR3 reads CASSKDRDSPLHF. The DNA for the CDR3 is TGCGCCAGCAGTAAGGACAGGGACTCACCCCTCCACTTT.

The J gene is TRBJ1-4, the V gene TRBV15; D is ambiguous. The CDR3 covers 16 residues. The ends were cut back, 6 bases at V and 3 bases at J, with 17 bases in the middle. CDR1 LNHNV and CDR2 YYDKDF come from the germline V gene (reference sequence). The CDR3 bases are TGTGCCACCAGGTCCCGCCAAACGGGATCTAATGAAAAACTGTTTTTT. The encoded protein is CATRSRQTGSNEKLFF.

This chain joins TRBV7-3 and TRBJ1-5; 8 bases fit TRBD1. The junction had 11 bases not matched to a gene; V was cut back by 5 bases and J by 5 bases. This CDR3 comprises 16 residues. Germline values: CDR1 SGHTA, CDR2 FQGTGA. The CDR3 sequence: CASSANRGEDYQPQHF. Here the CDR3 DNA reads TGTGCCAGCAGCGCCAACAGGGGGGAAGATTATCAGCCCCAGCATTTT.

V gene TRBV7-9 combines with J gene TRBJ2-1; possible D gene TRBD2, 5 bases. V was shortened by 5 bases and J by 5 bases, with 16 bases between the two germline ends. The germline V gene has CDR1 SEHNR and CDR2 FQNEAQ (reference sequence). The CDR3 loop spans 15 amino acids. The CDR3, as DNA: TGTGCCAGCAGCCCAAGTGGAGGTTGGCACAATGAGCAGTTCTTC. Its protein product is CASSPSGGWHNEQFF. The complete variable domain, with remaining parts taken from reference TRBV7-9 and TRBJ2-1, reads DTGVSQNPRHKITKRGQNVTFRCDPISEHNRLYWYRQTLGQGPEFLTYFQNEAQLEKSRLLSDRFSAERPKGSFSTLEIQRTEQGDSAMYLCASSPSGGWHNEQFFGPGTRLTVL.

The chain uses TRBV7-3 and TRBJ2-5; TRBD1 matches at 7 bases. This CDR3 contains 13 residues. Germline CDR1 is SGHTA and CDR2 is FQGTGA. V trimming: 5 bases; J trimming: 5 bases; junction bases outside the gene matches: 5. DNA of the CDR3: TGTGCCAGCAGCCTAGGGACAGTGGAGACCCAGTACTTC. Its translation: CASSLGTVETQYF. The variable domain in full, completed from reference TRBV7-3 and TRBJ2-5, reads GAGVSQTPSNKVTEKGKYVELRCDPISGHTALYWYRQSLGQGPEFLIYFQGTGAADDSGLPNDRFFAVRPEGSVSTLKIQRTERGDSAVYLCASSLGTVETQYFGPGTRLLVL.

This chain uses TRBV24-1 with TRBJ1-2, with 7 bases identical to TRBD1. Losses at the gene ends were 2 bases for V and 3 bases for J; bases not matched to a gene: 8. Germline V lookup: CDR1 KGHDR, CDR2 SFDVKD. The CDR3 sequence is 16 residues long. The CDR3: CATSDSTGVEDYGYTF. Here the CDR3 DNA reads TGTGCCACCAGTGATTCCACAGGGGTCGAGGACTATGGCTACACCTTC.

This chain links TRBV6-1 with TRBJ1-1; perhaps TRBD1 as D (6 bases). V was shortened by 2 bases and J by 7 bases, with 14 bases between the two germline ends. The germline V gene encodes CDR1 MNHNS and CDR2 SASEGT. This CDR3 has 14 amino acids. Here the CDR3 reads CASSEIGRGGEAFF. CDR3 sequence (DNA): TGTGCCAGCAGTGAAATTGGAAGAGGGGGTGAAGCTTTCTTT.

The chain is built from TRBV5-4 and TRBJ2-7; the D gene is possibly TRBD2 (5 bases). CDR3 length equals 14 residues. Trimming removed 2 bases at V and 2 bases at J, with 11 bases between. The germline CDR1 and CDR2 sequences are SGHNT and YYREEE (reference sequence). The CDR3 sequence: CASSFYREPYEQYF. CDR3 nucleotides: TGTGCCAGCAGCTTCTACCGGGAACCCTACGAGCAGTACTTC.